These 31 T cell receptor beta chains came from one sample sequenced in a study of blood T cell repertoires in COVID-19. Profiled with immunoSEQ multiplex PCR; TCRdb holds only in-frame clones, not every one. In the table there are over 85,000 clones, over 65% of which are singletons. The sample comprised peripheral blood. These receptors came from a human donor in a cohort sampled during active COVID-19.

The chain has TRBV9 and TRBJ1-1, with a tentative D call TRBD1 (5 bases). The germline V and J ends were trimmed by 4 bases and 3 bases, with 10 bases remaining between them. The CDR3 is made up of 13 amino acids. The germline V gene has CDR1 SGDLS and CDR2 YYNGEE. CDR3 amino acids: CASSSWGDTEAFF. CDR3 in DNA: TGTGCCAGCAGCTCCTGGGGGGACACTGAAGCTTTCTTT.

The chain has TRBV12-3 or TRBV12-4 and TRBJ1-5; D is unresolved. Between the trimmed V and J ends, which lost 1 base and 7 bases, there was a span of 5 bases. This CDR3 is built from 12 residues. The CDR3 DNA reads TGTGCCAGCAGTTTAGGAGAACAGCCCCAGCATTTT. Its translation is CASSLGEQPQHF.

The gene calls are TRBV19 and TRBJ1-4; weak D call: TRBD1 (5 bases). Germline-derived CDR1 and CDR2 are LNHDA and SQIVND (reference sequence). The CDR3 runs to 16 residues. Trimming left V 0 bases short and J 12 bases short, with 20 bases between. The chain's CDR3 is CASSIESGAGVSELFF. As DNA, the CDR3 is TGTGCCAGTAGTATAGAGAGTGGGGCGGGGGTTTCGGAACTGTTTTTT. The variable domain in full, completed from reference TRBV19 and TRBJ1-4, reads DGGITQSPKYLFRKEGQNVTLSCEQNLNHDAMYWYRQDPGQGLRLIYYSQIVNDFQKGDIAEGYSVSREKKESFPLTVTSAQKNPTAFYLCASSIESGAGVSELFFGSGTQLSVL.

This chain uses TRBV2 with TRBJ1-1, with 8 bases matching TRBD1. V shed 5 bases, J shed 3 bases, and the junction held 8 bases outside the gene matches. Germline CDR1 is SNHLY and CDR2 is FYNNEI. CDR3 length: 15 residues. CDR3 in DNA: TGTGCCAGCAGTAAAAGTAACAGGGGGGACACTGAAGCTTTCTTT. It is translated as CASSKSNRGDTEAFF. Complete variable domain (other parts from reference TRBV2 and TRBJ1-1): EPEVTQTPSHQVTQMGQEVILRCVPISNHLYFYWYRQILGQKVEFLVSFYNNEISEKSEIFDDQFSVERPDGSNFTLKIRSTKLEDSAMYFCASSKSNRGDTEAFFGQGTRLTVV.

V and J are TRBV3-1 (or the pseudogene TRBV3-2) and TRBJ2-1, with unresolved D. The germline CDR1 and CDR2 sequences are LGHDT and YNNKEL (reference sequence). This CDR3 is 11 amino acids long. The V end lost 0 bases, the J end lost 9 bases, and 3 bases lay between the germline ends. CDR3 sequence reads: CASSQEREQFF. CDR3 nucleotides: TGTGCCAGCAGCCAAGAGCGTGAGCAGTTCTTC.

V is TRBV7-8 and J is TRBJ2-3, with TRBD2 matching over 10 bases. The ends lost 1 base at V and 5 bases at J; junction bases unmatched: 12. From germline, CDR1 is SGHVS and CDR2 FQNEAQ. The CDR3 length is 18 residues. The CDR3 sequence: CASSLELGLAGDRDTQYF. In DNA, the CDR3 is TGTGCCAGCAGCTTAGAGTTAGGGCTAGCGGGGGATAGAGATACGCAGTATTTT. Drawing the rest from reference TRBV7-8 and TRBJ2-3, the complete variable domain is GAGVSQSPRYKVAKRGQDVALRCDPISGHVSLFWYQQALGQGPEFLTYFQNEAQLDKSGLPSDRFFAERPEGSVSTLKIQRTQQEDSAVYLCASSLELGLAGDRDTQYFGPGTRLTVL.

This clone was seen only once. The rearrangement links TRBV15 to TRBJ1-1; tentatively, D is TRBD1 (6 bases). With 3 bases removed from V and 4 bases from J, the gap between germline ends came to 12 bases. CDR3 length equals 14 residues. Germline CDR1 is LNHNV and CDR2 is YYDKDF (reference sequence). This chain's CDR3 is CATSRSLQGTEAFF. CDR3 nucleotide sequence: TGTGCCACCAGCAGGTCGTTACAGGGCACTGAAGCTTTCTTT.

This chain links TRBV5-1 with TRBJ1-1; D gene uncertain. V lost 3 bases to trimming and J lost 1 base, with 22 bases between them. Germline V CDR1 and CDR2: SGHRS, YFSETQ. The CDR3 runs 18 residues. CDR3 in amino acids: CASSYGSGRGKSNTEAFF. The CDR3, as DNA: TGCGCCAGCAGCTACGGATCGGGTAGAGGGAAGTCGAACACTGAAGCTTTCTTT.

V gene TRBV19 combines with J gene TRBJ2-6, with D hard to call. The V and J ends lost 10 bases and 0 bases respectively, with 13 bases between them. The germline gives CDR1 LNHDA, CDR2 SQIVND (reference sequence). The CDR3 is 15 residues long. The CDR3 reads CATRVSSSGANVLTF. As DNA, the CDR3 is TGTGCCACCCGGGTATCGAGCTCTGGGGCCAACGTCCTGACTTTC.

Worth noting for this clone: A read error may produce the germline difference seen at one junction end. The CDR3 loop reads CARSLLAGAPGGELFF. DNA of the CDR3: TGCGCCCGCAGCTTGCTAGCGGGGGCGCCCGGGGGGGAGCTGTTTTTT. The V call is TRBV5-1, the J call TRBJ2-2; 10 nucleotides line up with TRBD2. CDR3 length equals 16 residues. The V gene's germline CDR1 is SGHRS and CDR2 YFSETQ.

The chain is built from TRBV15 and TRBJ1-6; TRBD1 is a possible D gene (6 bases). The V end was cut by 1 base, the J end by 5 bases, with 9 bases between. This CDR3 has 15 residues. Per the germline V gene, CDR1 is LNHNV and CDR2 is YYDKDF (reference sequence). The chain's CDR3 is CATSRVQGNNSPLHF. The CDR3 DNA is TGTGCCACCAGCAGAGTGCAGGGGAATAATTCACCCCTCCACTTT. Drawing the rest from reference TRBV15 and TRBJ1-6, the complete variable domain is DAMVIQNPRYQVTQFGKPVTLSCSQTLNHNVMYWYQQKSSQAPKLLFHYYDKDFNNEADTPDNFQSRRPNTSFCFLDIRSPGLGDTAMYLCATSRVQGNNSPLHFGNGTRLTVT.

DNA for the CDR3: TGTGCCAGCAGTGGATTGGGGGGTGGTCGTAAGTACTTC. This translates into CASSGLGGGRKYF. The V and J genes are TRBV2 and TRBJ2-7, with D perhaps TRBD2 (6 bases). Trimming removed 4 bases at V and 11 bases at J, with 18 bases between. The CDR3 contains 13 residues. The germline gives CDR1 SNHLY, CDR2 FYNNEI.

The gene calls are TRBV7-2 and TRBJ2-2, with TRBD1 identical over 10 bases. The CDR3 runs to 15 residues. Trimming removed 1 base from V and 4 bases from J; junction bases left unmatched: 0. Germline CDR1 is SGHTA and CDR2 is FQGNSA. CDR3 loop: CASSLGQGATGELFF. CDR3 DNA sequence: TGTGCCAGCAGCTTAGGACAGGGGGCCACCGGGGAGCTGTTTTTT.

The chain employs TRBV2 and TRBJ2-7, with a possible D match to TRBD2 (5 bases). The germline CDR1 and CDR2 sequences are SNHLY and FYNNEI. V was cut by 3 bases and J by 3 bases, with 9 bases left in between. This CDR3 is built from 13 residues. CDR3 amino acids: CASSEDFGYEQYF. In nucleotides, the CDR3 is TGTGCCAGCAGTGAGGACTTCGGCTACGAGCAGTACTTC.

The rearrangement uses TRBV19 and TRBJ1-1; D possibly corresponds to TRBD1 (6 bases). Germline V gene lookup returns CDR1 LNHDA and CDR2 SQIVND (reference sequence). CDR3 length: 14 amino acids. V was trimmed by 3 bases and J by 2 bases, leaving 10 bases between them. CDR3 loop: CASSMGGANTEAFF. The CDR3 bases are TGTGCCAGTAGTATGGGGGGGGCTAACACTGAAGCTTTCTTT.

This chain links TRBV6-1 with TRBJ2-5, with D possibly matching TRBD1 (6 bases). CDR3 length equals 15 residues. Germline CDR1 reads MNHNS; CDR2 reads SASEGT. The V and J ends lost 2 bases and 2 bases respectively, with 12 bases between them. CDR3 in amino acids: CASSELGAGQETQYF. CDR3 bases: TGTGCCAGCAGTGAATTGGGGGCAGGACAAGAGACCCAGTACTTC.

The genes are TRBV6-1 and TRBJ1-1, with 7 bases matching TRBD1. Germline lookup yields CDR1 MNHNS and CDR2 SASEGT. The V gene end was trimmed by 2 bases and the J gene end by 4 bases; junction bases not matched to a gene: 1. The CDR3 spans 13 residues. The chain's CDR3 is CASSESGGTEAFF. The CDR3 region has the DNA TGTGCCAGCAGTGAATCAGGGGGCACTGAAGCTTTCTTT.

V usage is TRBV2 and J usage is TRBJ2-2; D is perhaps TRBD1 (6 bases). The CDR3 spans 14 residues. Germline lookup yields CDR1 SNHLY and CDR2 FYNNEI. Trimming cost V 10 bases and J 0 bases, with 12 bases left between them. Here the CDR3 reads CATQGRSNTGELFF. Written as DNA, the CDR3 is TGTGCCACTCAGGGGAGATCGAACACCGGGGAGCTGTTTTTT. The full variable domain, its missing parts supplied by reference TRBV2 and TRBJ2-2, is EPEVTQTPSHQVTQMGQEVILRCVPISNHLYFYWYRQILGQKVEFLVSFYNNEISEKSEIFDDQFSVERPDGSNFTLKIRSTKLEDSAMYFCATQGRSNTGELFFGEGSRLTVL.

The V gene is TRBV18, the J gene TRBJ1-1; 7 nucleotides align to TRBD1. The germline V gene encodes CDR1 KGHSH and CDR2 LQKENI. The CDR3 loop spans 15 amino acids. The J segment lost 3 bases and the V segment lost 2 bases, leaving 6 bases of the junction unmatched. CDR3 residues: CASSPIQDRDTEAFF. In DNA, the CDR3 is TGTGCCAGCTCACCAATCCAAGACAGGGACACTGAAGCTTTCTTT.

The genes are TRBV19 and TRBJ2-1, with D tentatively TRBD1 (5 bases). The CDR3 length is 14 residues. Trimming took 1 base from V and 9 from J, leaving 13 bases between them. Germline CDR1 and CDR2: LNHDA and SQIVND (reference sequence). CDR3 bases: TGTGCCAGTAGTATAGCCGCAGGGATTGGTGAGCAGTTCTTC. Amino acid sequence: CASSIAAGIGEQFF. Full variable domain (rest looked up from reference TRBV19 and TRBJ2-1): DGGITQSPKYLFRKEGQNVTLSCEQNLNHDAMYWYRQDPGQGLRLIYYSQIVNDFQKGDIAEGYSVSREKKESFPLTVTSAQKNPTAFYLCASSIAAGIGEQFFGPGTRLTVL.

This clone was counted a few times. This rearrangement joins TRBV11-3 to TRBJ2-2, with TRBD1 matching 7 bases. The CDR3 length is 15 residues. Germline V gene sequence: CDR1 SGHNT, CDR2 YENEEA. The J segment lost 11 bases and the V segment lost 3 bases, leaving 12 bases of the junction unmatched. The DNA for the CDR3 is TGTGCCAGCAGCTTTGTGACAGGGTGGACATCCGAGCTGTTTTTT. This encodes CASSFVTGWTSELFF.

The CDR3 bases are TGTGCCAGCAGTTACTCCTCAGTCATAACCACAGATACGCAGTATTTT. Translated, it gives CASSYSSVITTDTQYF. The chain has TRBV6-5 and TRBJ2-3; unclear D gene. The germline V and J ends were trimmed by 0 bases and 2 bases, with 12 bases remaining between them. This CDR3 contains 16 residues. Germline assignment: CDR1 MNHEY and CDR2 SVGAGI.

The chain is built from TRBV28 and TRBJ2-5, with 13 bases fitting TRBD2. The V gene's germline CDR1 is MDHEN and CDR2 SYDVKM. V was clipped by 5 bases and J by 5 bases; unmatched bases: 5. The CDR3 consists of 15 residues. The CDR3 region is CASSKRLAGGETQYF. CDR3 DNA sequence: TGTGCCAGCAGTAAGAGACTAGCGGGGGGCGAGACCCAGTACTTC.

This sequence joins TRBV5-8 and TRBJ2-5, with TRBD1 matching over 7 bases. Germline V gene data show CDR1 as SGHTS and CDR2 as YDEGEE. The CDR3 has 13 amino acids. With 4 bases clipped from V and 3 bases from J, the junction kept 3 bases outside the gene matches. CDR3 amino acids: CASSTTGEETQYF. CDR3 bases: TGTGCCAGCAGCACAACAGGGGAAGAGACCCAGTACTTC.

V usage is TRBV5-5 and J usage is TRBJ1-2; no reliable D call. Germline CDR1 SGHKS, CDR2 YYEKEE (reference sequence). The V and J ends lost 1 base and 4 bases respectively, with 14 bases between them. This CDR3 contains 15 residues. The CDR3 here is CASSLTAFSGYGYTF. CDR3 in DNA: TGTGCCAGCAGCTTGACAGCTTTCTCCGGCTATGGCTACACCTTC.

This chain uses TRBV28 with TRBJ2-7; D not certain. With 3 bases removed from V and 5 bases from J, the gap between germline ends came to 8 bases. The germline V gene has CDR1 MDHEN and CDR2 SYDVKM. This CDR3 spans 12 amino acids. CDR3 sequence reads: CASSLLSDEQYF. In nucleotides, the CDR3 is TGTGCCAGCAGTTTGTTGAGTGACGAGCAGTACTTC.

The chain carries TRBV19 and TRBJ1-4, with 7 bases matching TRBD1. Germline CDR1 and CDR2: LNHDA and SQIVND (reference sequence). V shed 4 bases and J 4 bases; nucleotides not matched to a gene: 9. The CDR3 runs 16 residues. Here the CDR3 DNA reads TGTGCCAGTAGTAAGGGACAGAATCTGGATAATGAAAAACTGTTTTTT. It codes for CASSKGQNLDNEKLFF.

The gene calls are TRBV5-4 and TRBJ2-3; no clear D gene. Germline V CDR1 and CDR2: SGHNT, YYREEE (reference sequence). The CDR3 sequence is 14 residues long. V gave up 0 bases and J gave up 1 base, with 6 bases separating them. CDR3 DNA: TGTGCCAGCAGCTTGGCGGCGGGCACAGATACGCAGTATTTT. It codes for CASSLAAGTDTQYF.

The gene calls are TRBV4-1 and TRBJ1-3; no reliable D call. Between the trimmed V and J ends, which lost 0 bases and 0 bases, there was a span of 9 bases. The CDR3 contains 16 residues. Germline lookup yields CDR1 MGHRA and CDR2 YSYEKL. CDR3 in DNA: TGCGCCAGCAGCCAAGAGAGGAGAACCTCTGGAAACACCATATATTTT. Amino acid sequence: CASSQERRTSGNTIYF.

This clone was recorded only once. The chain combines TRBV9 with TRBJ2-2; D gene unclear. Between the trimmed V and J ends, which lost 3 bases and 1 base, there was a span of 10 bases. CDR1 is SGDLS and CDR2 is YYNGEE in the germline V gene. The CDR3 length is 15 residues. The CDR3 region is CASSDGDMNTGELFF. The CDR3, as DNA: TGTGCCAGCAGCGACGGAGATATGAACACCGGGGAGCTGTTTTTT.

This clone has just one count. V is TRBV2 and J is TRBJ1-1, with D unresolved. The CDR3 is 13 residues long. Germline assignment: CDR1 SNHLY and CDR2 FYNNEI. Deletions cut 6 bases from V and 4 bases from J, with 12 bases between. CDR3 region: CASRREGGTEAFF. The CDR3 DNA follows: TGTGCCAGCAGACGGGAGGGTGGCACTGAAGCTTTCTTT.